The T cell receptor (beta chain) under discussion was sequenced for a study of cytomegalovirus exposure and HLA in healthy donors. Findings and caveats of the study: Analyses of presence and absence presupposed an approximately uniform sequencing depth across donors. In a later analysis, V- and J-gene trimming of beta chains associated with a DCLRE1C missense variant, replicated independently.

Remarks on this clone: The antigen is undetermined.

With 60 Vbeta and 13 Jbeta primers, the PCR was carried out. The assay was immunoSEQ multiplex PCR, and TCRdb's table has in-frame clones only and misses some. Of 120,000 or so clones in the sample, approximately 15% are singletons; the top ten hold 1.9%. V shed 8 bases and J shed 0 bases, with 14 bases lying between them. The CDR3 sequence is 15 residues long. In germline, CDR1 is LNHDA, CDR2 SQIVND (reference sequence). Material: PBMCs. The sequence was obtained from a woman younger than 30 in good health and CMV-seronegative. V gene TRBV19 combines with J gene TRBJ2-1, with D maybe TRBD2 (5 bases). This chain's CDR3 is CASELRGSSYNEQFF. The DNA for the CDR3 is TGTGCCAGTGAACTGCGTGGGAGCTCCTACAATGAGCAGTTCTTC.